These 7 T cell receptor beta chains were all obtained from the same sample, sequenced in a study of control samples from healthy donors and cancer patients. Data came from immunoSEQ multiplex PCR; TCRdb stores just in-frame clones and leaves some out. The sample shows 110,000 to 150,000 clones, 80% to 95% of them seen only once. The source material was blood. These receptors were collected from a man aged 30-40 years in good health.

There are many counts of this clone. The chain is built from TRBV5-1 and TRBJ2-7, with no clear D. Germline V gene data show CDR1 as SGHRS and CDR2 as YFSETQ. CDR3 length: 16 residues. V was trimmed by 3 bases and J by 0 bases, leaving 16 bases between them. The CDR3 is CASSSSPPPVSYEQYF. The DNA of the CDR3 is TGCGCCAGCAGCTCCTCACCACCCCCGGTCTCCTACGAGCAGTACTTC.

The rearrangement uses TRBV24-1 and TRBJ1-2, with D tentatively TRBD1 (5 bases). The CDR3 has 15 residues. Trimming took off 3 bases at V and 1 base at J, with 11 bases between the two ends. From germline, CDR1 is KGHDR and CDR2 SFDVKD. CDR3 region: CATSDAGQDNYGYTF. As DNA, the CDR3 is TGTGCCACCAGTGATGCCGGACAAGATAACTATGGCTACACCTTC.

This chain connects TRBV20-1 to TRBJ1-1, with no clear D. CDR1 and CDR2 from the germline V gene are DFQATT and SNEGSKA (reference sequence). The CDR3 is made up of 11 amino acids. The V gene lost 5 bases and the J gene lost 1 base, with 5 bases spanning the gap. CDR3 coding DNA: TGCAGTGCTTGGAGGAACACTGAAGCTTTCTTT. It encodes CSAWRNTEAFF.

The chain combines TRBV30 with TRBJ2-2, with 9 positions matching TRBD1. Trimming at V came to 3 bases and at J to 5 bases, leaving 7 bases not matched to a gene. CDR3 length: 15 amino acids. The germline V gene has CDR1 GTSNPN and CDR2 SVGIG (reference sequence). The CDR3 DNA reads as TGTGCCTGGAGCTCCCGGGACAGGGAGACCGGGGAGCTGTTTTTT. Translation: CAWSSRDRETGELFF.

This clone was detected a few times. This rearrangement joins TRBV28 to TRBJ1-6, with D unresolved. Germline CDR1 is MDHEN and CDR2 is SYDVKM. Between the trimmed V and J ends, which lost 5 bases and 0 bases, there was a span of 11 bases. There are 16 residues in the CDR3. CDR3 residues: CASSEAKSSYNSPLHF. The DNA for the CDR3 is TGTGCCAGCAGTGAGGCTAAAAGCTCCTATAATTCACCCCTCCACTTT.

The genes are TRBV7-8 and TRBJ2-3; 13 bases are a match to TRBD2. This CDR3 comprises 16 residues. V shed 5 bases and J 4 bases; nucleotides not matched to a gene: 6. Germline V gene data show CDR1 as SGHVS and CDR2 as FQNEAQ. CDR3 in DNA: TGTGCCAGCAGCGAAACTAGCGGGAGGGCCGCAGATACGCAGTATTTT. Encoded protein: CASSETSGRAADTQYF.

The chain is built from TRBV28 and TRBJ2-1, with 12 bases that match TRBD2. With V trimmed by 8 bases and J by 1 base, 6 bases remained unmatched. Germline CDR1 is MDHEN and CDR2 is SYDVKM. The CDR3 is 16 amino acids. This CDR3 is CASRDTSGRSYNEQFF. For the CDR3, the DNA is TGTGCCAGCCGGGATACTAGCGGGAGGTCCTACAATGAGCAGTTCTTC.